This T cell receptor (beta chain) was found in a study of T-cell reconstitution after alpha-beta-depleted transplantation in children. A word on this clonotype: Its antigen is undetermined.

The CDR3 has 13 residues. Germline V lookup: CDR1 MDHEN, CDR2 SYDVKM. Trimming pared 6 bases from V and 1 base from J, leaving 9 bases between. A TCRbeta library incorporating unique molecular identifiers was prepared. TCRdb independently ran MiXCR on the PCR reads; one entry per CDR3 protein. The table has about 980,000 distinct CDR3 sequences, 25% to 35% seen once. Study-wide findings and caveats: Reports say that about two months after transplant, the alpha-beta T cells came out of several hundred graft clones that had expanded.

The chain recombines TRBV28 with TRBJ2-5; D possibly matches TRBD1 or TRBD2 (5 bases each). The source was PBMCs, mostly from graft donor cells, collected 360 days after TCRalphabeta/CD19-depleted stem cell transplant. The sequence was collected from a boy under three years old who had a stem cell transplant for SCID, so the T cells may come from the graft donor. The CDR3, as DNA: TGTGCCAGCAGCTGGGGACGCCAAGAGACCCAGTACTTC. Protein: CASSWGRQETQYF.